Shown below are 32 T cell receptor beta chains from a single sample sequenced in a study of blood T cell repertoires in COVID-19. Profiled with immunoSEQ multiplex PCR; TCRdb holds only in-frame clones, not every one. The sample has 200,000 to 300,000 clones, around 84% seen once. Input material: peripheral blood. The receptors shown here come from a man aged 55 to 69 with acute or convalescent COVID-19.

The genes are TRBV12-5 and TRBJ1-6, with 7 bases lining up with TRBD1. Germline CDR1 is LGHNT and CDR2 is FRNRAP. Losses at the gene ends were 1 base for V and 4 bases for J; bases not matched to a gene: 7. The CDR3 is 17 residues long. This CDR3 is CASGLDPIRGYNSPLHF. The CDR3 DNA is TGTGCTAGTGGTTTGGACCCTATCAGGGGGTATAATTCACCCCTCCACTTT.

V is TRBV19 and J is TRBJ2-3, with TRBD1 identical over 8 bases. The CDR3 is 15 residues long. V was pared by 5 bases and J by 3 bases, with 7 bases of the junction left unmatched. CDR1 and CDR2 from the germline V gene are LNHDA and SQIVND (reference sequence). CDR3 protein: CASSLSTGVTDTQYF. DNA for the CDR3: TGTGCCAGTAGTCTCTCGACAGGGGTAACAGATACGCAGTATTTT.

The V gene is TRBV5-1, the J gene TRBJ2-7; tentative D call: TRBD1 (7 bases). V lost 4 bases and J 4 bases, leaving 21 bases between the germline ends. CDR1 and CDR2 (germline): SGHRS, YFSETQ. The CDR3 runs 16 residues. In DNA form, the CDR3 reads TGCGCCAGCAGCCTGGACTATCCGGGACAGTGGTACGAGCAGTACTTC. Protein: CASSLDYPGQWYEQYF.

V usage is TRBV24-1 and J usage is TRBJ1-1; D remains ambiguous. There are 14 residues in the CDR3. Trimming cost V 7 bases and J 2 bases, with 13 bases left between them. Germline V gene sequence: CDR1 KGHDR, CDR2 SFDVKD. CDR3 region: CATSEPRSNTEAFF. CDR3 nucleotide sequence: TGTGCCACCAGCGAGCCAAGGAGTAACACTGAAGCTTTCTTT.

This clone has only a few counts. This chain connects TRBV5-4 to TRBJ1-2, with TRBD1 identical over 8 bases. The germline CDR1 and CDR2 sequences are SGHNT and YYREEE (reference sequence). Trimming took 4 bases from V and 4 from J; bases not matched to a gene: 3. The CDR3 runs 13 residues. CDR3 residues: CASSPGGAYGYTF. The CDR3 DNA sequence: TGTGCCAGCAGCCCAGGGGGCGCCTATGGCTACACCTTC.

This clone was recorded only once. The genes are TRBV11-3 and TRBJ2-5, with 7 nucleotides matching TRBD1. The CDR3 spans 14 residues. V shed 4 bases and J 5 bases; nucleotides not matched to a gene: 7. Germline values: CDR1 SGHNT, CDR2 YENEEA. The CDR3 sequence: CASSSRDSEETQYF. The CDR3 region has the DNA TGTGCCAGCAGCTCTCGGGACAGCGAGGAGACCCAGTACTTC.

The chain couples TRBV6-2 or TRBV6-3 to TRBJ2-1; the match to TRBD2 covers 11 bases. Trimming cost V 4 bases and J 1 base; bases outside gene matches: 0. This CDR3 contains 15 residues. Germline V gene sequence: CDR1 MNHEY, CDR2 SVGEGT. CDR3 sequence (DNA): TGTGCCAGCAGTTGGACTAGCGGGTCCTACAATGAGCAGTTCTTC. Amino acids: CASSWTSGSYNEQFF.

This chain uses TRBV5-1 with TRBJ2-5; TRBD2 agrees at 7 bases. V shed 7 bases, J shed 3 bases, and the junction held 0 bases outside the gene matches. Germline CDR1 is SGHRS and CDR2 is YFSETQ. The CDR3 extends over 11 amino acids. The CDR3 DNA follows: TGCGCCAGCCGGGAGGAAGAGACCCAGTACTTC. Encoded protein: CASREEETQYF.

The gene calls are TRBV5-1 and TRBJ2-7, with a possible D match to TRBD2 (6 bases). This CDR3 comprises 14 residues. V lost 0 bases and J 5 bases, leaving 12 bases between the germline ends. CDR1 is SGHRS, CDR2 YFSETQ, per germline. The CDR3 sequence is CASSLVESGDEQYF. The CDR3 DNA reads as TGCGCCAGCAGCTTGGTGGAGTCGGGGGACGAGCAGTACTTC.

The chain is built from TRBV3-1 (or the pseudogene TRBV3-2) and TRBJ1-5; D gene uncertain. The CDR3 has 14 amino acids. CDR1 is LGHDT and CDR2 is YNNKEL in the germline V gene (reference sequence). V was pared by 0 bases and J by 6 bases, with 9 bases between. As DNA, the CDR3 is TGTGCCAGCAGCCAAGAGGCCGGGAGTCAGCCCCAGCATTTT. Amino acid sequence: CASSQEAGSQPQHF.

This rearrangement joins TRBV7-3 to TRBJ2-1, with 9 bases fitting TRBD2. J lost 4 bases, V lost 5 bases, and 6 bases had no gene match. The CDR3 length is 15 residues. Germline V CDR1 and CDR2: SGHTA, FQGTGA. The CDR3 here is CASSPAGGTYNEQFF. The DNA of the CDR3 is TGTGCCAGCAGCCCCGCGGGGGGGACTTACAATGAGCAGTTCTTC.

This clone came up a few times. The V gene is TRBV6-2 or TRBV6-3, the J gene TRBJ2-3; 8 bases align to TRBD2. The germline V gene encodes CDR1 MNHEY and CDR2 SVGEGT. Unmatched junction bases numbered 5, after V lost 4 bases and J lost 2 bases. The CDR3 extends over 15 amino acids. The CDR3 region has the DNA TGTGCCAGCAGTTTTGGCGGGGGGCACACAGATACGCAGTATTTT. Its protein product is CASSFGGGHTDTQYF.

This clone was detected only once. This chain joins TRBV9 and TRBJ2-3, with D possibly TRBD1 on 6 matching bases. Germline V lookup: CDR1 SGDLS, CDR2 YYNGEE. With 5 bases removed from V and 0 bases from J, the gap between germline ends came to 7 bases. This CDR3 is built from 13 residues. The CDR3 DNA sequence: TGTGCCAGCAGTCAGGGGAGCACAGATACGCAGTATTTT. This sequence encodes CASSQGSTDTQYF.

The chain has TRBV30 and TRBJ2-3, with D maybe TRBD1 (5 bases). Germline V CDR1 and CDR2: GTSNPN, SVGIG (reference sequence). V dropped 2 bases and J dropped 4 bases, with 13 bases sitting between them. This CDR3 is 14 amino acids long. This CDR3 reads CAWSIAQGADTQYF. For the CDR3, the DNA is TGTGCCTGGAGTATAGCTCAGGGTGCAGATACGCAGTATTTT. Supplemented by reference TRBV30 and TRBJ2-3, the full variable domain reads SQTIHQWPATLVQPVGSPLSLECTVEGTSNPNLYWYRQAAGRGLQLLFYSVGIGQISSEVPQNLSASRPQDRQFILSSKKLLLSDSGFYLCAWSIAQGADTQYFGPGTRLTVL.

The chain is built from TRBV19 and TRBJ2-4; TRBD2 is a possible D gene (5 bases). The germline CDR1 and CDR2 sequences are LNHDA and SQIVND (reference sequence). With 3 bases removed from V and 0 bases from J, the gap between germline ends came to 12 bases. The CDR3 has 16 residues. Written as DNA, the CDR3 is TGTGCCAGTAGTATCGAGGGCCCCCCAGCCAAAAACATTCAGTACTTC. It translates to CASSIEGPPAKNIQYF.

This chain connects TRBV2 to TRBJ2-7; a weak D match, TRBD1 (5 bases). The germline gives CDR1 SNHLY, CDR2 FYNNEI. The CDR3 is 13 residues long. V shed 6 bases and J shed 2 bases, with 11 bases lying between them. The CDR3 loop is CASRVTAAYEQYF. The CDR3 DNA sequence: TGTGCCAGCAGGGTGACAGCCGCCTACGAGCAGTACTTC.

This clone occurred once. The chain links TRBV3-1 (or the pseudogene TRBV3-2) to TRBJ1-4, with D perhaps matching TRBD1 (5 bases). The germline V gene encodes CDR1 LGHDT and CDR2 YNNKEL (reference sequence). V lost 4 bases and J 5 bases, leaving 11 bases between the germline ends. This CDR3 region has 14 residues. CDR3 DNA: TGTGCCAGCAGCCCGGGACTGCAGAATGAAAAACTGTTTTTT. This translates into CASSPGLQNEKLFF.

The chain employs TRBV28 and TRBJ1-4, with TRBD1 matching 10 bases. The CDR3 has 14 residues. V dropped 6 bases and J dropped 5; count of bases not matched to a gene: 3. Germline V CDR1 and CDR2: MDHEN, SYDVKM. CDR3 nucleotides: TGTGCCAGCAGGGGACAGGGGACGAATGAAAAACTGTTTTTT. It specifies CASRGQGTNEKLFF. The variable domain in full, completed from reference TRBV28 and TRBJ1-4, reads DVKVTQSSRYLVKRTGEKVFLECVQDMDHENMFWYRQDPGLGLRLIYFSYDVKMKEKGDIPEGYSVSREKKERFSLILESASTNQTSMYLCASRGQGTNEKLFFGSGTQLSVL.

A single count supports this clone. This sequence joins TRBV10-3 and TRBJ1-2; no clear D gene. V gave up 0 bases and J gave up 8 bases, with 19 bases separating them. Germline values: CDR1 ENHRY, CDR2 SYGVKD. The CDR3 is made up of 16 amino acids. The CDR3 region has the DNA TGTGCCATCAGTGAGTCGGAGGGTTTGCGGTTGGGCGGCTACACCTTC. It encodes CAISESEGLRLGGYTF.

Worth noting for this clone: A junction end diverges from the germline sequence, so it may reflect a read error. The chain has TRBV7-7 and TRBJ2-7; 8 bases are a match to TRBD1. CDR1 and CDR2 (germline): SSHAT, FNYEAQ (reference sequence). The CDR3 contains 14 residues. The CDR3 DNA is TGTGCTAGCAGCCGCAGGGGGCTTCGGTACGAGCAGTACTTC. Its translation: CASSRRGLRYEQYF. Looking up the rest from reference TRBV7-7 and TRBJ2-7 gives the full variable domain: GAGVSQSPRYKVTKRGQDVTLRCDPISSHATLYWYQQALGQGPEFLTYFNYEAQPDKSGLPSDRFSAERPEGSISTLTIQRTEQRDSAMYRCASSRRGLRYEQYFGPGTRLTVT.

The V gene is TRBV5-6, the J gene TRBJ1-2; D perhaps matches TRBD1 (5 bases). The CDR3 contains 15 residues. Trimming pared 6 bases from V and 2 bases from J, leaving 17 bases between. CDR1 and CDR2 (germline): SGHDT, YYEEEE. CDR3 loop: CASNLFGQGNYGYTF. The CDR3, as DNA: TGTGCCAGCAACCTATTTGGACAAGGGAACTATGGCTACACCTTC.

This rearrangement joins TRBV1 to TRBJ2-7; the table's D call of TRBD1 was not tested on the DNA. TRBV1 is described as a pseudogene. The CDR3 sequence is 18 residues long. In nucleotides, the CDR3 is TGCACCAGCAGCCAAGATACAACAGGGGGTTGCCCAACCTACGAGCAGTACTTC. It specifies CTSSQDTTGGCPTYEQYF.

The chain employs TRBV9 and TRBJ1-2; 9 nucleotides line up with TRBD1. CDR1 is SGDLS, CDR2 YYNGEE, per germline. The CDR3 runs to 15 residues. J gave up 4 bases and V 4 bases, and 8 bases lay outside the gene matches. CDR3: CASSRGGQGGYGYTF. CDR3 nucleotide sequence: TGTGCCAGCAGCCGAGGGGGACAGGGTGGCTATGGCTACACCTTC.

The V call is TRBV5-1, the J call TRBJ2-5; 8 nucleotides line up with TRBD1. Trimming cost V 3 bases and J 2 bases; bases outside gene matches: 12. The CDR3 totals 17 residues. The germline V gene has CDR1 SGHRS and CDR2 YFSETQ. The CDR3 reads CASSSTGQGGGQETQYF. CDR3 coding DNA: TGCGCCAGCAGCTCTACCGGACAGGGTGGAGGTCAAGAGACCCAGTACTTC.

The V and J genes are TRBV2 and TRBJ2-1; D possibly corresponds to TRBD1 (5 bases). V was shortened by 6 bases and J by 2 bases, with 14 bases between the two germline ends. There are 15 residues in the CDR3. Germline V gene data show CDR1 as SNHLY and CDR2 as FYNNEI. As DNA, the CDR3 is TGTGCCAGCAGGGCCTTGGGGCCCCCCTACAATGAGCAGTTCTTC. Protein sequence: CASRALGPPYNEQFF.

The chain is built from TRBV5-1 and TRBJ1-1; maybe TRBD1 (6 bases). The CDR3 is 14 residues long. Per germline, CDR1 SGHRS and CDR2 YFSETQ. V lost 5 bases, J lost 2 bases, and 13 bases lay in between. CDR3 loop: CASSLGQYNTEAFF. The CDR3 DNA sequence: TGCGCCAGCAGTTTAGGACAGTATAACACTGAAGCTTTCTTT.

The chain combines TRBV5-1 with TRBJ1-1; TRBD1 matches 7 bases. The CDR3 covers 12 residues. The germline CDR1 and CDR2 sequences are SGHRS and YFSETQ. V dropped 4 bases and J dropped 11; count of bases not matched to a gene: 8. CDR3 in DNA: TGCGCCAGCAGCGAACAGGGGTTGGACGCTTTCTTT. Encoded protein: CASSEQGLDAFF. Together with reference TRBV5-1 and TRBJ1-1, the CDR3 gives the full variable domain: KAGVTQTPRYLIKTRGQQVTLSCSPISGHRSVSWYQQTPGQGLQFLFEYFSETQRNKGNFPGRFSGRQFSNSRSEMNVSTLELGDSALYLCASSEQGLDAFFGQGTRLTVV.

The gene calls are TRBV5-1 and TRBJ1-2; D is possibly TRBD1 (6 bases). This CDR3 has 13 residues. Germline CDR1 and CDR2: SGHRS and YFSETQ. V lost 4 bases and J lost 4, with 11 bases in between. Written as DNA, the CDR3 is TGCGCCAGCAGCCCTAGGGGGTTCTATGGCTACACCTTC. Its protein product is CASSPRGFYGYTF.

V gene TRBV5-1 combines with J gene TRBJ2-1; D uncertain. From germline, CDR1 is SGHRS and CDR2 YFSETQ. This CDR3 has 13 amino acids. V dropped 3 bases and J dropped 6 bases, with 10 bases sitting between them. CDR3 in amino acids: CASSWLELNEQFF. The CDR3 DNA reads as TGCGCCAGCAGCTGGCTAGAACTCAATGAGCAGTTCTTC. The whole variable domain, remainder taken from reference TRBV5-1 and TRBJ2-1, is KAGVTQTPRYLIKTRGQQVTLSCSPISGHRSVSWYQQTPGQGLQFLFEYFSETQRNKGNFPGRFSGRQFSNSRSEMNVSTLELGDSALYLCASSWLELNEQFFGPGTRLTVL.

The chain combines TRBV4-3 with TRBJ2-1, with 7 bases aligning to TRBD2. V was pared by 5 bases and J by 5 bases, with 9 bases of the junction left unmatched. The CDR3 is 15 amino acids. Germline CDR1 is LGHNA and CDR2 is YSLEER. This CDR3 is CASSGQREEDNEQFF. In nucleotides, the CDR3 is TGCGCCAGCAGCGGGCAACGGGAGGAGGACAATGAGCAGTTCTTC.

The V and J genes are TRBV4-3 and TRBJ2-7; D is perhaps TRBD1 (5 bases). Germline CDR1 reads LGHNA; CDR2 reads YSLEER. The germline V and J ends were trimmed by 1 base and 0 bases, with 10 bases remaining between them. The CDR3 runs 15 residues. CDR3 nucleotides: TGCGCCAGCAGCCAAGGACAGACCAGCTCCTACGAGCAGTACTTC. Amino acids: CASSQGQTSSYEQYF.

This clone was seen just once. Here the CDR3 reads CARRQGPRATNEKLFF. The CDR3 coding sequence is TGTGCCAGAAGACAGGGGCCCCGTGCAACTAATGAAAAACTGTTTTTT. This rearrangement joins TRBV21-1 to TRBJ1-4; TRBD1 is the table's D call and was not checked against the DNA. TRBV21-1 is shown as a pseudogene. This CDR3 is built from 16 residues.